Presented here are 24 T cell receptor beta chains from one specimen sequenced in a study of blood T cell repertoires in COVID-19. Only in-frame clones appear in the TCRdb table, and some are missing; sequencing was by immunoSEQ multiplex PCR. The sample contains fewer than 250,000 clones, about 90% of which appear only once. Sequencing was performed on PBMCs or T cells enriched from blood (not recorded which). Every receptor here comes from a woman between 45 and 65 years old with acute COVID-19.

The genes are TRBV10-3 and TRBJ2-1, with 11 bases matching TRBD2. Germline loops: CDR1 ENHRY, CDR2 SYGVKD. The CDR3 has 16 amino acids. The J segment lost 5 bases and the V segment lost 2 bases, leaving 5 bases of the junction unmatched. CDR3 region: CAISEQVLAGDNEQFF. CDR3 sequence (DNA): TGTGCCATCAGTGAGCAGGTACTAGCGGGAGACAATGAGCAGTTCTTC.

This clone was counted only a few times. The CDR3 sequence: CASRNPNEAFF. CDR3 in DNA: TGTGCCAGCAGGAATCCTAATGAAGCTTTCTTT. The rearrangement joins TRBV6-5 to TRBJ1-1; D is unclear. Deletions cut 6 bases from V and 7 bases from J, with 9 bases between. CDR3 length: 11 residues. Germline V CDR1 and CDR2: MNHEY, SVGAGI.

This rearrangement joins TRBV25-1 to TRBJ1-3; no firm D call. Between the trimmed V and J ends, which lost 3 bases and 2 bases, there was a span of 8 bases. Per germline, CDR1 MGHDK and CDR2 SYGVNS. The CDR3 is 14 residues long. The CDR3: CASSDTQAGNTIYF. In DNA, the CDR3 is TGTGCCAGCAGTGATACGCAGGCTGGAAACACCATATATTTT.

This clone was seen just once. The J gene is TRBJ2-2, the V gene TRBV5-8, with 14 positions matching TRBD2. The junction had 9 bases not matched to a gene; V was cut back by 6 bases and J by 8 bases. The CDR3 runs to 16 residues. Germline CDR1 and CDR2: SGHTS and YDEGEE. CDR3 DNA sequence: TGTGCCAGCACCTCGGGACTAGCGGGAGCTTCTGGGGAGCTGTTTTTT. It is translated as CASTSGLAGASGELFF.

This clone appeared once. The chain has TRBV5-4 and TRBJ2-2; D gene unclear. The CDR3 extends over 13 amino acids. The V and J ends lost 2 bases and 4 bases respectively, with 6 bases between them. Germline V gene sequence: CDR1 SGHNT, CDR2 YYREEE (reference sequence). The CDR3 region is CASSFFLTGELFF. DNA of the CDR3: TGTGCCAGCAGCTTCTTTCTCACCGGGGAGCTGTTTTTT.

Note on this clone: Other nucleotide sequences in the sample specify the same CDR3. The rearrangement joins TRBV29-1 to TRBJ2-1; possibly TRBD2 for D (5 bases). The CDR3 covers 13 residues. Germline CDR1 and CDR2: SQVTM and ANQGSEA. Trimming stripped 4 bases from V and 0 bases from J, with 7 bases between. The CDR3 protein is CSVGGSSYNEQFF. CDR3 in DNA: TGCAGCGTTGGTGGGAGCTCCTACAATGAGCAGTTCTTC.

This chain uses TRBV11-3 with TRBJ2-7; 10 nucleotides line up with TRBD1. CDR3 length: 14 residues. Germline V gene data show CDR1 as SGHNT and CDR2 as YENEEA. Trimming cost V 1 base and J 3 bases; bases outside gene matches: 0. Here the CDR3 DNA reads TGTGCCAGCAGCTTAGGGACAGGGGGCTACGAGCAGTACTTC. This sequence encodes CASSLGTGGYEQYF. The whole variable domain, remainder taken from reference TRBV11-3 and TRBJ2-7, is EAGVVQSPRYKIIEKKQPVAFWCNPISGHNTLYWYLQNLGQGPELLIRYENEEAVDDSQLPKDRFSAERLKGVDSTLKIQPAELGDSAVYLCASSLGTGGYEQYFGPGTRLTVT.

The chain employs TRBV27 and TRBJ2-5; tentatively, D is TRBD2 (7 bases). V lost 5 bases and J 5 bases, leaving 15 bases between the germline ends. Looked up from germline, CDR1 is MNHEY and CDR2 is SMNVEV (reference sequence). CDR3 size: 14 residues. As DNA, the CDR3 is TGTGCCAGCAGTAATAACAGGGAGGGGGAGACCCAGTACTTC. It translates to CASSNNREGETQYF.

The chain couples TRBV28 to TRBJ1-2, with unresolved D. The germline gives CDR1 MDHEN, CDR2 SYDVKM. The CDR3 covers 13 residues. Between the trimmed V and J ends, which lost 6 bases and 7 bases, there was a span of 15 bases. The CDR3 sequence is CASRQEVGSGYTF. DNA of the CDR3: TGTGCCAGCAGGCAGGAGGTGGGGTCTGGCTACACCTTC.

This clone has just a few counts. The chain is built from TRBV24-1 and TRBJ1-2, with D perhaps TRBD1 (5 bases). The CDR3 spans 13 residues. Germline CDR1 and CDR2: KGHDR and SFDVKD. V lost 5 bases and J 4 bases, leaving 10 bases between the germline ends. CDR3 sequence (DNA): TGTGCCACCAGTGGGGGGGATCTCTATGGCTACACCTTC. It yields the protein CATSGGDLYGYTF.

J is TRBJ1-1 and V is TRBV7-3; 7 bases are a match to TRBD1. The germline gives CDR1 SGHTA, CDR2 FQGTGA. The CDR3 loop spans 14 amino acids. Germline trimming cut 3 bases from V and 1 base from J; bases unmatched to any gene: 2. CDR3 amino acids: CASSLGQSNTEAFF. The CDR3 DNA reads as TGTGCCAGCAGCTTGGGACAGTCGAACACTGAAGCTTTCTTT.

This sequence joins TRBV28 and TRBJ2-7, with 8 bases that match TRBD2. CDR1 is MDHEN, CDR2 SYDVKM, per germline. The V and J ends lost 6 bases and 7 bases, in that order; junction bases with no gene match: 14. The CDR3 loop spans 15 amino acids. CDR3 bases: TGTGCCAGCAGGGGGCAGCGGGAGTCTGGTCGGGAGCAGTACTTC. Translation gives CASRGQRESGREQYF.

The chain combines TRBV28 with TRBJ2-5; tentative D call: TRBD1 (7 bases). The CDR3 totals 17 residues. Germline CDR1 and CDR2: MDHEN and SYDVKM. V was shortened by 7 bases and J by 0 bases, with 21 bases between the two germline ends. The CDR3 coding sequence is TGTGCCAGCACCCCCCGGAGGGGGCTCCGGTACCAAGAGACCCAGTACTTC. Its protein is CASTPRRGLRYQETQYF. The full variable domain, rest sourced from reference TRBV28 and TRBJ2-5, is DVKVTQSSRYLVKRTGEKVFLECVQDMDHENMFWYRQDPGLGLRLIYFSYDVKMKEKGDIPEGYSVSREKKERFSLILESASTNQTSMYLCASTPRRGLRYQETQYFGPGTRLLVL.

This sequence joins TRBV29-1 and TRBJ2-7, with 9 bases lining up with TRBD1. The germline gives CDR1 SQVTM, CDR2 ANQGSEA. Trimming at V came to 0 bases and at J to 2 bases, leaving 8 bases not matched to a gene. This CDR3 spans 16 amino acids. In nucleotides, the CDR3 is TGCAGCGTTGAAGATCGATCCGGGACAGGGCCCTACGAGCAGTACTTC. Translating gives CSVEDRSGTGPYEQYF.

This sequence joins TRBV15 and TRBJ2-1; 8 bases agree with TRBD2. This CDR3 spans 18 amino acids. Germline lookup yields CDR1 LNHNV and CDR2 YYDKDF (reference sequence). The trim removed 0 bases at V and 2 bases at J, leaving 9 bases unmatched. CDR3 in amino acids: CATSRDLQLADPYNEQFF. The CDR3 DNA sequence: TGTGCCACCAGCAGAGATTTACAACTAGCGGACCCCTACAATGAGCAGTTCTTC.

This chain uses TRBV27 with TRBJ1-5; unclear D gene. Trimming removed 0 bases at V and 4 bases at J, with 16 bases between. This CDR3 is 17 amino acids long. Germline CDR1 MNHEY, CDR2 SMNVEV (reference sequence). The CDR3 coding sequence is TGTGCCAGCAGTTTATCGTTCGGGGTTATGGGTAATCAGCCCCAGCATTTT. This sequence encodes CASSLSFGVMGNQPQHF.

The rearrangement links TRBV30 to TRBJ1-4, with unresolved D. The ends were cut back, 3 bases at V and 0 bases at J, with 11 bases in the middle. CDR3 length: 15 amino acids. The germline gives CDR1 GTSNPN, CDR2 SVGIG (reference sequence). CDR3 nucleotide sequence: TGTGCCTGGAGAGTAGGGAGTGCAACTAATGAAAAACTGTTTTTT. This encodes CAWRVGSATNEKLFF.

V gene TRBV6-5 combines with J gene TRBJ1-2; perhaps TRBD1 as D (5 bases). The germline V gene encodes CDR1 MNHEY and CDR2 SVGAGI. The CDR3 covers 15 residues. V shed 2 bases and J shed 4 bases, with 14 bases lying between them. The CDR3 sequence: CASSYRGRVAYGYTF. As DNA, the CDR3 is TGTGCCAGCAGTTACAGGGGTAGGGTGGCCTATGGCTACACCTTC.

The CDR3 reads CATSRGTEGGGEKLFF. The CDR3 DNA follows: TGTGCCACCAGCAGAGGAACGGAGGGCGGTGGTGAAAAACTGTTTTTT. The J gene is TRBJ1-4, the V gene TRBV15; D ambiguous. This CDR3 is built from 16 residues. Germline V gene data show CDR1 as LNHNV and CDR2 as YYDKDF (reference sequence). The ends were cut back, 1 base at V and 7 bases at J, with 16 bases in the middle.

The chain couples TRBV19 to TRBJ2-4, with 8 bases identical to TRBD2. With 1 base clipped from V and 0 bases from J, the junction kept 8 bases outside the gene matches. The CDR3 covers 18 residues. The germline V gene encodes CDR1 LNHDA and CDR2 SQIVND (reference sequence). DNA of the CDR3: TGTGCCAGTAGTATAGGAGCGGGAGCCACCATAGCCAAAAACATTCAGTACTTC. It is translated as CASSIGAGATIAKNIQYF.

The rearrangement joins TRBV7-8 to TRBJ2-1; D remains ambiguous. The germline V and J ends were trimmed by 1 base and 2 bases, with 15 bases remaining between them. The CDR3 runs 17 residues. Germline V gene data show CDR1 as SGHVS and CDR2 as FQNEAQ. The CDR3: CASSLVAPTNTYNEQFF. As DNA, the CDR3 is TGTGCCAGCAGCTTAGTTGCTCCCACGAACACCTACAATGAGCAGTTCTTC.

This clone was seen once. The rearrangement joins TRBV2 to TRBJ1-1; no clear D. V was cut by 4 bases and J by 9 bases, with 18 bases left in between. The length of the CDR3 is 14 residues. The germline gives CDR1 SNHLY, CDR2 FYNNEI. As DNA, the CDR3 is TGTGCCAGCAGTGGGATACAGCGAGGGTGGAAAGCTTTCTTT. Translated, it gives CASSGIQRGWKAFF.

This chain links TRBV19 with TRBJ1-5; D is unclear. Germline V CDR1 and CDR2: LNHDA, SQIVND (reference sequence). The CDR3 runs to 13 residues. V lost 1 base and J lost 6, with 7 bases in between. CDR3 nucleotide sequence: TGTGCCAGTAGTATAGCCGGGTTTCAGCCCCAGCATTTT. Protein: CASSIAGFQPQHF.

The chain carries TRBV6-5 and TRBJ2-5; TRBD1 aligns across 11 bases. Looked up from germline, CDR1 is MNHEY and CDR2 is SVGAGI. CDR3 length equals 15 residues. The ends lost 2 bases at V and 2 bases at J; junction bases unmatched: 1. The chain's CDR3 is CASSYRDRGQETQYF. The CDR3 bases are TGTGCCAGCAGTTACAGGGACAGGGGGCAAGAGACCCAGTACTTC.